The clone carrying this TCR delta chain was detected a few times. A far larger clone is just one base off, so this is likely a read error. Other nucleotide sequences from this sample produce the same CDR3. The germline V gene encodes CDR1 GEAIGNYY and CDR2 EKD. J lost 0 bases, V lost 1 base, and 13 bases had no gene match. This CDR3 has 20 amino acids. TCRdb reanalyzed the RT-PCR reads using CATT. The repertoire holds about 3,000 delta-chain clones, with less than 2% as singletons. This sample was taken from a study of gamma-delta T cells after stem cell transplantation. The chain couples TRDV2 to TRDJ1, with 13 bases fitting TRDD3. The sequencing input was gamma-delta T cells. This clonotype was sampled from a human donor. It is not recorded whose cells these are; they may come from a transplant donor. This chain's CDR3 is CACDTVLLGDTRGYTDKLIF. As DNA, the CDR3 is TGTGCCTGTGACACTGTACTACTGGGGGATACGCGGGGGTACACCGATAAACTCATCTTT.